What follows are 9 T cell receptor beta chains derived from one specimen sequenced in a study of graft-versus-host responses after intestinal transplantation. Measured with immunoSEQ multiplex PCR; TCRdb has only the in-frame clones, and not every one. Altogether 35,000 to 50,000 clones are present, roughly 92% being singletons, with the ten largest covering 21%. The antigens for these receptors are not known. The material sequenced was unstimulated CD8+ T cells sorted from spleen or lymph node cells, taken before transplant. The origin of the receptors is a human donor who was the organ donor for an intestinal transplant.

The chain links TRBV6-1 to TRBJ2-7; no clear D. Trimming removed 3 bases at V and 3 bases at J, with 9 bases between. This CDR3 contains 13 residues. Germline CDR1 reads MNHNS; CDR2 reads SASEGT. CDR3: CASSEADNYEQYF. The CDR3 DNA sequence: TGTGCCAGCAGTGAGGCAGATAACTACGAGCAGTACTTC.

The rearrangement links TRBV27 to TRBJ1-2; 7 bases are a match to TRBD1. This CDR3 comprises 14 residues. V shed 3 bases and J 5 bases; nucleotides not matched to a gene: 6. Germline V gene data show CDR1 as MNHEY and CDR2 as SMNVEV (reference sequence). The CDR3 nucleotides are TGTGCCAGCAGTTTCTCCGGGACAGATTATGGCTACACCTTC. It codes for CASSFSGTDYGYTF.

The chain couples TRBV4-3 to TRBJ2-7, with 11 bases that match TRBD2. Germline lookup yields CDR1 LGHNA and CDR2 YSLEER. The CDR3 has 15 amino acids. The V and J ends lost 4 bases and 5 bases, in that order; junction bases with no gene match: 7. The CDR3 protein is CASSRVAGGPHEQYF. Here the CDR3 DNA reads TGCGCCAGCAGCCGAGTAGCGGGAGGGCCCCACGAGCAGTACTTC.

This chain joins TRBV4-1 and TRBJ2-7; 7 nucleotides line up with TRBD1. CDR3 length: 14 amino acids. The ends lost 4 bases at V and 1 base at J; junction bases unmatched: 4. Germline CDR1 is MGHRA and CDR2 is YSYEKL. The CDR3 DNA follows: TGCGCCAGCAGCCCAATACAGGGGTCCTACGAGCAGTACTTC. Translated, it gives CASSPIQGSYEQYF.

The rearrangement links TRBV30 to TRBJ2-1, with 9 bases identical to TRBD2. Germline CDR1 is GTSNPN and CDR2 is SVGIG (reference sequence). The CDR3 runs to 13 residues. The ends lost 6 bases at V and 7 bases at J; junction bases unmatched: 7. CDR3 coding DNA: TGTGCCTGCGCGGGAGGGCTGTCGAATGAGCAGTTCTTC. Translated, it gives CACAGGLSNEQFF.

The chain joins TRBV7-8 to TRBJ2-4; the D gene could be TRBD1 or TRBD2 (5 bases each). The ends were cut back, 3 bases at V and 2 bases at J, with 14 bases in the middle. Germline CDR1 reads SGHVS; CDR2 reads FQNEAQ. The CDR3 sequence is 16 residues long. This chain's CDR3 is CASSLWGLETKNIQYF. The DNA for the CDR3 is TGTGCCAGCAGCTTGTGGGGGTTAGAAACCAAAAACATTCAGTACTTC.

This sequence joins TRBV28 and TRBJ1-2; D is undetermined. Trimming shortened V by 2 bases and J by 0 bases, and 4 bases separated the two germline ends. Germline V gene data show CDR1 as MDHEN and CDR2 as SYDVKM. This CDR3 has 13 amino acids. CDR3 in DNA: TGTGCCAGCAGTTTAGACACTAACTATGGCTACACCTTC. Translated, it gives CASSLDTNYGYTF.

V gene TRBV4-3 combines with J gene TRBJ2-7; 11 bases match TRBD2. Germline V lookup: CDR1 LGHNA, CDR2 YSLEER. The CDR3 contains 16 residues. Losses at the gene ends were 2 bases for V and 0 bases for J; bases not matched to a gene: 3. CDR3 in amino acids: CASSQSTSGSSYEQYF. CDR3 in DNA: TGCGCCAGCAGCCAATCCACTAGCGGGAGCTCCTACGAGCAGTACTTC.

V gene TRBV4-3 combines with J gene TRBJ2-5; TRBD1 matches at 8 bases. This CDR3 region has 16 residues. Germline lookup yields CDR1 LGHNA and CDR2 YSLEER. V trimming: 4 bases; J trimming: 5 bases; junction bases outside the gene matches: 12. CDR3 residues: CASSPQGVDRDETQYF. The DNA of the CDR3 is TGCGCCAGCAGCCCCCAGGGGGTGGACAGGGATGAGACCCAGTACTTC.